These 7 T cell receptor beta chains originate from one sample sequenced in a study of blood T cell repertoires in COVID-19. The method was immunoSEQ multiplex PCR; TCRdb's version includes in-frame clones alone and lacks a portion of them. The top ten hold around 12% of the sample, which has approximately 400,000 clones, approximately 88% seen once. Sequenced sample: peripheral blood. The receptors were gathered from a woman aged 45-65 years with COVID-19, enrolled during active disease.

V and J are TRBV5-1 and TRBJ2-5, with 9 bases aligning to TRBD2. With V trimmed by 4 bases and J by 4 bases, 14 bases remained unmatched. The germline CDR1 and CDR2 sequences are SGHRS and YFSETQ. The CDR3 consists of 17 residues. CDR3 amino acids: CASSPLWGGGDLETQYF. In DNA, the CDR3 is TGCGCCAGCAGCCCCCTCTGGGGCGGGGGGGACTTAGAGACCCAGTACTTC. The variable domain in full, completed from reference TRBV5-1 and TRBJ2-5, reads KAGVTQTPRYLIKTRGQQVTLSCSPISGHRSVSWYQQTPGQGLQFLFEYFSETQRNKGNFPGRFSGRQFSNSRSEMNVSTLELGDSALYLCASSPLWGGGDLETQYFGPGTRLLVL.

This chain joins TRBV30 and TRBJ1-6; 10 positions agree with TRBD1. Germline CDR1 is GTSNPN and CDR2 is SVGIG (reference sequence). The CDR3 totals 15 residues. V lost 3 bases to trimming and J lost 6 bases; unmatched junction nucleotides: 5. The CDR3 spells CAWSHRTGGNSPLHF. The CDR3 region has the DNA TGTGCCTGGAGCCATAGGACAGGGGGTAATTCACCCCTCCACTTT. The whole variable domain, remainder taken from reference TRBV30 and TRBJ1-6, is SQTIHQWPATLVQPVGSPLSLECTVEGTSNPNLYWYRQAAGRGLQLLFYSVGIGQISSEVPQNLSASRPQDRQFILSSKKLLLSDSGFYLCAWSHRTGGNSPLHFGNGTRLTVT.

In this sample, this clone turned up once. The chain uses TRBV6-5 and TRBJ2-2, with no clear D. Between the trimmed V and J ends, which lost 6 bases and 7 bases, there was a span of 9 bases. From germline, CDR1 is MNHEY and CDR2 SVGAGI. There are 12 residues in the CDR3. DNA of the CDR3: TGTGCCAGCAGCCGCGGTGACGGGGAGCTGTTTTTT. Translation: CASSRGDGELFF.

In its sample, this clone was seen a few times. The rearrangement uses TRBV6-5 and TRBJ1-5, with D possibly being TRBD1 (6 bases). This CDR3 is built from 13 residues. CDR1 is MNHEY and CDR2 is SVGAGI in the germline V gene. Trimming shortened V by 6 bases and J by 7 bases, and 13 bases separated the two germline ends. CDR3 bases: TGTGCCAGCAGCCACAGGGAGAACCAGCCCCAGCATTTT. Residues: CASSHRENQPQHF.

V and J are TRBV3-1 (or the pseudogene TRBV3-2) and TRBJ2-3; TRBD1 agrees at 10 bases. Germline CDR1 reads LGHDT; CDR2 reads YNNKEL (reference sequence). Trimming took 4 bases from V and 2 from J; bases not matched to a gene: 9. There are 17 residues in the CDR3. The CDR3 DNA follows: TGTGCCAGCAGCCCACGTGGGACAGGGGTTTACACAGATACGCAGTATTTT. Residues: CASSPRGTGVYTDTQYF.

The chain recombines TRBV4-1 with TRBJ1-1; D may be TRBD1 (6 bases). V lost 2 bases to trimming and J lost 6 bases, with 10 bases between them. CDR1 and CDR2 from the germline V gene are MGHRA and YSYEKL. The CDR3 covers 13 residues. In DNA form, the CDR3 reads TGCGCCAGCAGCCAACTGGACAGACCTGAAGCTTTCTTT. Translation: CASSQLDRPEAFF.

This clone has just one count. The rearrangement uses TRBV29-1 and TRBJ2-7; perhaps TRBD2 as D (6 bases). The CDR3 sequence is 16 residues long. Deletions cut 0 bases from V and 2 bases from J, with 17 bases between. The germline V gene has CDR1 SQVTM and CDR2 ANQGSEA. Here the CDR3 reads CSVEDPAPGEPYEQYF. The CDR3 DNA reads TGCAGCGTTGAAGATCCGGCCCCGGGAGAACCCTACGAGCAGTACTTC.